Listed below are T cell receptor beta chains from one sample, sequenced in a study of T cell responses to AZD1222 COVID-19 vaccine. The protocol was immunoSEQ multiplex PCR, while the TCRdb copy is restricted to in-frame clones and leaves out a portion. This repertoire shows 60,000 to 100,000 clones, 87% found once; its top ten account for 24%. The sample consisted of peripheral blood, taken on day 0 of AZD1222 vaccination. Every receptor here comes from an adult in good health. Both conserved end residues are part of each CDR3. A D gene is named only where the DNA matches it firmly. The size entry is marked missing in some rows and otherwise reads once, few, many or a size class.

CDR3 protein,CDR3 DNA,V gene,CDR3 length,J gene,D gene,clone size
CASSLAGYNEQFF,TGTGCCAGCAGTTTAGCAGGGTACAATGAGCAGTTCTTC,TRBV27,13,TRBJ2-1,.,.
CGRGQVFHHPYEQYF,TGTGGGAGGGGACAGGTTTTCCACCACCCCTACGAGCAGTACTTC,TRBV25-1,15,TRBJ2-7,TRBD1,few
CASGTGTLAKNIQYF,TGTGCTAGTGGTACAGGGACCCTAGCCAAAAACATTCAGTACTTC,TRBV12-5,15,TRBJ2-4,.,.
CASSIFGTPDGYTF,TGTGCCAGTAGTATTTTCGGGACTCCTGATGGCTACACCTTC,TRBV19,14,TRBJ1-2,.,.
CASSPPTGLEAFF,TGTGCCAGCTCACCACCTACAGGGCTTGAAGCTTTCTTT,TRBV18,13,TRBJ1-1,.,few
CASSRDRGRDGYTF,TGTGCCAGCTCCCGGGACAGGGGGCGCGATGGCTACACCTTC,TRBV6-5,14,TRBJ1-2,TRBD1,few
CASSLSLQSYNEQFF,TGCGCCAGCAGCTTGTCGCTTCAGAGCTACAATGAGCAGTTCTTC,TRBV5-1,15,TRBJ2-1,.,.
CASTQGAKSYEQFF,TGCGCCAGCACGCAGGGGGCGAAGTCCTATGAGCAGTTCTTC,TRBV4-1,14,TRBJ2-1,TRBD1,.
CASSSRTVHNSPLHF,TGTGCCAGCAGCTCCCGGACAGTACATAATTCACCCCTCCACTTT,TRBV7-2,15,TRBJ1-6,.,.
CASRLGRSTDTQYF,TGTGCCAGCAGACTAGGGAGGAGCACAGATACGCAGTATTTT,TRBV6-5,14,TRBJ2-3,.,.
CASSLRTPHEQFF,TGTGCCAGCAGTTTGCGTACGCCCCATGAGCAGTTCTTC,TRBV12-3/TRBV12-4,13,TRBJ2-1,.,.
CASSPLRGPGTQYF,TGTGCCAGCAGCCCTCTGCGGGGTCCAGGGACCCAGTACTTC,TRBV3-1/TRBV3-2,14,TRBJ2-5,.,.
CASSQPLALSSYNEQFF,TGCGCCAGCAGCCAGCCACTAGCGCTTAGCTCCTACAATGAGCAGTTCTTC,TRBV4-1,17,TRBJ2-1,TRBD2,.
CASSSDIYTRLAGEQFF,TGTGCCAGCAGCTCCGACATCTACACGAGACTAGCGGGTGAGCAGTTCTTC,TRBV7-9,17,TRBJ2-1,TRBD2,.
CASSRGTAIQETQYF,TGCGCCAGCAGTAGAGGGACAGCAATCCAAGAGACCCAGTACTTC,TRBV5-1,15,TRBJ2-5,TRBD1,.
CASGLNQPQHF,TGTGCTAGTGGTTTGAATCAGCCCCAGCATTTT,TRBV12-5,11,TRBJ1-5,.,.
CAIRGTGVSTDTQYF,TGTGCCATCAGGGGGACAGGGGTCAGCACAGATACGCAGTATTTT,TRBV10-3,15,TRBJ2-3,TRBD1,.
CASSQGLDTGELFF,TGTGCCTCCTCACAGGGCCTCGACACCGGGGAGCTGTTTTTT,TRBV5-4,14,TRBJ2-2,.,.
CASSQDRGSSDTQYF,TGTGCCAGCTCACAAGACAGGGGGAGTTCAGATACGCAGTATTTT,TRBV18,15,TRBJ2-3,TRBD1,.
CASSLDSLGAIPGNEQFF,TGCGCCAGCAGCTTGGATTCCTTGGGGGCCATCCCGGGGAATGAGCAGTTCTTC,TRBV5-1,18,TRBJ2-1,.,.
CASKDGSSYNEQFF,TGTGCCAGCAAAGACGGGAGCTCCTACAATGAGCAGTTCTTC,TRBV6-6,14,TRBJ2-1,.,.
CSVGSTSGSTDTQYF,TGCAGCGTTGGGTCTACTAGCGGGAGCACAGATACGCAGTATTTT,TRBV29-1,15,TRBJ2-3,TRBD2,.
CASTPLGASNQPQHF,TGTGCCAGTACCCCTCTCGGTGCAAGCAATCAGCCCCAGCATTTT,TRBV19,15,TRBJ1-5,.,.
CASSAQGSYNEQFF,TGTGCCAGCTCAGCACAGGGGTCCTACAATGAGCAGTTCTTC,TRBV18,14,TRBJ2-1,TRBD1,.
CASSQLTGVGEKLFF,TGCGCCAGCAGCCAACTGACAGGGGTGGGGGAAAAACTGTTTTTT,TRBV4-1,15,TRBJ1-4,TRBD1,.
CASSDTGTGVSPLHF,TGCGCCAGCAGCGATACCGGGACAGGGGTTTCACCCCTCCACTTT,TRBV5-1,15,TRBJ1-6,TRBD1,.
CASSLISGPNQPQHF,TGTGCCAGCAGCTTGATATCAGGGCCAAACCAGCCCCAGCATTTT,TRBV11-2,15,TRBJ1-5,.,.
CASSGGQSNQPQHF,TGTGCCAGCAGCGGGGGACAGTCAAATCAGCCCCAGCATTTT,TRBV9,14,TRBJ1-5,TRBD1,.
CASGSRTSAETQYF,TGTGCCAGCGGGAGCAGGACTAGCGCAGAGACCCAGTACTTC,TRBV6-5,14,TRBJ2-5,TRBD2,.
CASFWDRGYNEQFF,TGTGCCAGCTTCTGGGACAGGGGATACAATGAGCAGTTCTTC,TRBV6-5,14,TRBJ2-1,TRBD1,.
CASSLKVAQETQYF,TGCGCCAGCAGCTTGAAAGTCGCCCAAGAGACCCAGTACTTC,TRBV5-1,14,TRBJ2-5,.,.
CASRGGQETQYF,TGTGCCAGCAGAGGCGGGCAAGAGACCCAGTACTTC,TRBV28,12,TRBJ2-5,.,.
CASSPGQGLAGVSYNEQFF,TGTGCCAGCAGCCCGGGGCAAGGACTAGCGGGAGTATCCTACAATGAGCAGTTCTTC,TRBV9,19,TRBJ2-1,TRBD2,.
CASSFPGQGAEQYF,TGTGCCAGCAGCTTCCCGGGACAGGGTGCCGAGCAGTACTTC,TRBV7-2,14,TRBJ2-7,TRBD1,.
CASSHTTSNTGELFF,TGCGCCAGCTCGCACACTACGTCGAACACCGGGGAGCTGTTTTTT,TRBV10-1,15,TRBJ2-2,.,.
CASSLEGREQYF,TGTGCCAGCAGCTTAGAGGGTCGGGAGCAGTACTTC,TRBV7-9,12,TRBJ2-5,.,.
CASSQRGHSNQPQHF,TGCGCCAGCAGCCAAAGGGGACATAGCAATCAGCCCCAGCATTTT,TRBV4-1,15,TRBJ1-5,.,.
CASSFQDMNTEAFF,TGTGCCAGCAGTTTCCAGGACATGAACACTGAAGCTTTCTTT,TRBV27,14,TRBJ1-1,.,.
CASSYVSGAEGELFF,TGTGCCAGCAGTTACGTCTCGGGGGCTGAAGGGGAGCTGTTTTTT,TRBV6-5,15,TRBJ2-2,.,.
CAWSIRQGAGGANVLTF,TGTGCCTGGAGTATACGACAGGGAGCTGGAGGGGCCAACGTCCTGACTTTC,TRBV30,17,TRBJ2-6,TRBD1,.
CASSSGDQPQHF,TGTGCCAGCAGTTCCGGGGATCAGCCCCAGCATTTT,TRBV12-3/TRBV12-4,12,TRBJ1-5,.,.
CASSPYRLAGDFEQFF,TGTGCCAGCAGCCCCTACCGACTAGCGGGGGACTTTGAGCAGTTCTTC,TRBV16,16,TRBJ2-1,TRBD2,.
CASSLGREYGYTF,TGTGCCAGCAGCTTGGGACGAGAATATGGCTACACCTTC,TRBV5-6,13,TRBJ1-2,.,.
CASSLPSGEQFF,TGTGCCAGCAGCCTTCCATCCGGTGAGCAGTTCTTC,TRBV3-1/TRBV3-2,12,TRBJ2-1,.,.
CASSPGTASYEQYF,TGTGCCAGCAGCCCCGGGACAGCCTCCTACGAGCAGTACTTC,TRBV13,14,TRBJ2-7,TRBD1,.
CASSVPRGLAGVRSSYNEQFF,TGTGCCAGCAGCGTCCCCCGGGGACTAGCGGGAGTCAGGAGCTCCTACAATGAGCAGTTCTTC,TRBV9,21,TRBJ2-1,TRBD2,few
CASSYNRGSTEAFF,TGTGCCAGCAGTTACAACAGGGGTAGTACTGAAGCTTTCTTT,TRBV6-5,14,TRBJ1-1,TRBD1,.
CATQPPGGGEQYF,TGTGCCACCCAGCCGCCGGGGGGTGGCGAGCAGTACTTC,TRBV5-5,13,TRBJ2-7,TRBD2,.
CASSIQLGYNSPLHF,TGTGCCAGCAGTATTCAACTAGGGTATAATTCACCCCTCCACTTT,TRBV5-6,15,TRBJ1-6,.,.